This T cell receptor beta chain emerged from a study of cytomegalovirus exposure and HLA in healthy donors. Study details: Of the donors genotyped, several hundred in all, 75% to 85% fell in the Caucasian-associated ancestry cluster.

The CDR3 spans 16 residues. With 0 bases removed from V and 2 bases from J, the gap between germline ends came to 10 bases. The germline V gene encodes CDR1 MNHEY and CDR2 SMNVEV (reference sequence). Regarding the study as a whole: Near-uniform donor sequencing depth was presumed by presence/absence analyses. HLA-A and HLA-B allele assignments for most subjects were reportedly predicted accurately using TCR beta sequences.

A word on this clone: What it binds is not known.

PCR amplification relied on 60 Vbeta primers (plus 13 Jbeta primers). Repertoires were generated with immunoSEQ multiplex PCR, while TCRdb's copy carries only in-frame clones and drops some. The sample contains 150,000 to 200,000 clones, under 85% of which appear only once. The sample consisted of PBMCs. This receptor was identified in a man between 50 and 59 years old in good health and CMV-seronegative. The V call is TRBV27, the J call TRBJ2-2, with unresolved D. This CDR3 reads CASSLSGRINTGELFF. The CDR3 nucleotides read TGTGCCAGCAGTTTATCGGGCAGGATTAACACCGGGGAGCTGTTTTTT.